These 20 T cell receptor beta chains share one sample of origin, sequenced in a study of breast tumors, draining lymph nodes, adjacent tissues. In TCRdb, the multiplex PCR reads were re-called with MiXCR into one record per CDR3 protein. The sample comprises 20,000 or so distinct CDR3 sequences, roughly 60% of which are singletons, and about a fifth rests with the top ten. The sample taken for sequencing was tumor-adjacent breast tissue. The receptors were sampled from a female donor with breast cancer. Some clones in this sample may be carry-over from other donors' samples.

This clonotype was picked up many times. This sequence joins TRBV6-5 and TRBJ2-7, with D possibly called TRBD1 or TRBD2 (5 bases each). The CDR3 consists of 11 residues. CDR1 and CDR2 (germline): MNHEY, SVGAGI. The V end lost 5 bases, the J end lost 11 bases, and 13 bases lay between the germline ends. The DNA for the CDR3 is TGTGCCAGCAGTCGCCCCCGAGGGGAGTACTTC. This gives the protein CASSRPRGEYF.

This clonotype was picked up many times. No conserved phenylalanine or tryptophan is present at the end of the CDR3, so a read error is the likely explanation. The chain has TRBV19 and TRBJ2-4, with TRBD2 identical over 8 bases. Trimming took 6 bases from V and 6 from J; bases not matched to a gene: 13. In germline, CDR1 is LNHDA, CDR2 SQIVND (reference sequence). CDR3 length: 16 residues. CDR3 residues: CASSPRGGRGLNIQYS. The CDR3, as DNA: TGTGCCAGTAGCCCACGGGGGGGACGGGGCTTAAACATTCAGTACTCC.

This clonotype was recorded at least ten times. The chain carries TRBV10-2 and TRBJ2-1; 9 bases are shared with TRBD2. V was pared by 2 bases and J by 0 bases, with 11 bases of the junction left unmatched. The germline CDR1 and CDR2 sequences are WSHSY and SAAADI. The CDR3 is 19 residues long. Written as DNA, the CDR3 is TGCGCCAGCAGTGAGAGAGTAGCGGGAGCCCCGAGCTCCTACAATGAGCAGTTCTTC. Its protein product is CASSERVAGAPSSYNEQFF.

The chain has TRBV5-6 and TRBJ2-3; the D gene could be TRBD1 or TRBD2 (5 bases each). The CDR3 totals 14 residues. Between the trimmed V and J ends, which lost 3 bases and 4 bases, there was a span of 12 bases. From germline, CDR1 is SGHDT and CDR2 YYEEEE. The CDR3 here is CASSYGTGSDTQYF. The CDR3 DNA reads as TGTGCCAGCAGCTACGGGACGGGTTCAGATACGCAGTATTTT. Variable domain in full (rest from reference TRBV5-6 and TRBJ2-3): DAGVTQSPTHLIKTRGQQVTLRCSPKSGHDTVSWYQQALGQGPQFIFQYYEEEERQRGNFPDRFSGHQFPNYSSELNVNALLLGDSALYLCASSYGTGSDTQYFGPGTRLTVL.

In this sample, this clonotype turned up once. The CDR3 region has the DNA TGCAGCGCCGACCCAGGGGGCGTGAACACTGAAGCTTTCTTT. It codes for CSADPGGVNTEAFF. J is TRBJ1-1 and V is TRBV29-1, with 8 bases that match TRBD1. V trimming: 7 bases; J trimming: 0 bases; junction bases outside the gene matches: 7. The germline CDR1 and CDR2 sequences are SQVTM and ANQGSEA. The CDR3 has 14 residues.

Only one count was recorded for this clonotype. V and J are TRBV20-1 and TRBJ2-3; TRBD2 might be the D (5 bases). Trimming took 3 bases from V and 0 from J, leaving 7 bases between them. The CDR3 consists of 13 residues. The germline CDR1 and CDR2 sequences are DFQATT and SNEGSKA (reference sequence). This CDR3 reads CSASGVSTDTQYF. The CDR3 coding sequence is TGCAGTGCTAGCGGGGTTAGCACAGATACGCAGTATTTT.

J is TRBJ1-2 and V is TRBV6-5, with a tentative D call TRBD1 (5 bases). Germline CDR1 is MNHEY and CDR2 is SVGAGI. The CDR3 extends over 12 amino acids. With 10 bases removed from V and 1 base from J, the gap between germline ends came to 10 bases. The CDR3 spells CATRQINYGYTF. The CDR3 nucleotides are TGTGCCACAAGACAGATTAACTATGGCTACACCTTC.

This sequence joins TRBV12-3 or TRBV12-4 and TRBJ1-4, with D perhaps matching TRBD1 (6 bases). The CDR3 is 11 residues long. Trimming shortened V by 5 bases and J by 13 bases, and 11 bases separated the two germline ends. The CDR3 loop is CASSVGGPLFF. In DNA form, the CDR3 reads TGTGCCAGCAGTGTTGGGGGCCCACTGTTTTTT.

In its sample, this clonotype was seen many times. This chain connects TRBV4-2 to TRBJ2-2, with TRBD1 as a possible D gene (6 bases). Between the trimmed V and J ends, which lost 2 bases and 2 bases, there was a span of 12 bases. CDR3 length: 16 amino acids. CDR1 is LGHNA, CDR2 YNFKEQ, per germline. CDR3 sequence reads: CASSQFKQGNTGELFF. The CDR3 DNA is TGTGCCAGCAGCCAATTTAAACAGGGAAACACCGGGGAGCTGTTTTTT.

DNA for the CDR3: TGCAGCGTTGATTTCGGGAGAGAGACCCAGTACTTC. As protein: CSVDFGRETQYF. The genes are TRBV29-1 and TRBJ2-5, with a weak D call TRBD2 (6 bases). The ends were cut back, 3 bases at V and 4 bases at J, with 9 bases in the middle. The germline gives CDR1 SQVTM, CDR2 ANQGSEA. The CDR3 is made up of 12 amino acids.

The CDR3 sequence: CAISDSTDTQYF. The CDR3 DNA sequence: TGTGCCATCAGTGACAGCACAGATACGCAGTATTTT. The gene calls are TRBV10-3 and TRBJ2-3; D is ambiguous. CDR3 length: 12 residues. V gave up 3 bases and J gave up 0 bases, with 1 base separating them. Looked up from germline, CDR1 is ENHRY and CDR2 is SYGVKD.

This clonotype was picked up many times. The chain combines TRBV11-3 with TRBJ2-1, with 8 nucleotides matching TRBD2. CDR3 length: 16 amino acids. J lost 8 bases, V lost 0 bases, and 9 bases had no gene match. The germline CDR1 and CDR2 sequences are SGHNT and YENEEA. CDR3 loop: CASSLDGREGRDEQFF. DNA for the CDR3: TGTGCCAGCAGCTTAGATGGCCGGGAGGGCCGTGATGAGCAGTTCTTC.

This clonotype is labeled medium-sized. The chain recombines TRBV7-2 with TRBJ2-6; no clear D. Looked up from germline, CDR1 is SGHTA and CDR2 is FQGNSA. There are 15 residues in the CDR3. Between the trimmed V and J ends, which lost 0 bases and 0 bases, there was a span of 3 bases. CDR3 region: CASSLAGSGANVLTF. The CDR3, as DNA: TGTGCCAGCAGCTTAGCAGGCTCTGGGGCCAACGTCCTGACTTTC.

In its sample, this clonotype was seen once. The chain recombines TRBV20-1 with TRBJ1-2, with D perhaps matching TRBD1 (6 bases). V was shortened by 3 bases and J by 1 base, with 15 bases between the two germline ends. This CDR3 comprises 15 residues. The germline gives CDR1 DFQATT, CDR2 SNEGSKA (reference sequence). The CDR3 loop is CSASRQGNGNYGYTF. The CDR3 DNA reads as TGCAGTGCTAGTAGGCAGGGGAACGGTAACTATGGCTACACCTTC.

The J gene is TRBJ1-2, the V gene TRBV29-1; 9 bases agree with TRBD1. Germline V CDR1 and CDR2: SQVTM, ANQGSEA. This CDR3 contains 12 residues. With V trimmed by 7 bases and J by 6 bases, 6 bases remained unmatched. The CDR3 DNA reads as TGCAGCGCTCCGGGACAGGGTGATGGCTACACCTTC. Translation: CSAPGQGDGYTF.

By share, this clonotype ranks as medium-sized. CDR3 nucleotide sequence: TGTGCCAGCAGCCCGACTAGCGGGGACCCCTACGAGCAGTACTTC. Translating it yields CASSPTSGDPYEQYF. This chain connects TRBV7-6 to TRBJ2-7; TRBD2 matches 11 bases. The junction had 5 bases not matched to a gene; V was cut back by 5 bases and J by 2 bases. This CDR3 has 15 amino acids. Germline-derived CDR1 and CDR2 are SGHVS and FNYEAQ.

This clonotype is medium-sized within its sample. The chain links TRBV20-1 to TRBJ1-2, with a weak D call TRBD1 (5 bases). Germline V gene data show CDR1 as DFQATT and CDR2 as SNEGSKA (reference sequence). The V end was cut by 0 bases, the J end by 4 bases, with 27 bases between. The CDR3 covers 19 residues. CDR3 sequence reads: CSARDFPPPGREDRYGYTF. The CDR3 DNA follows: TGCAGTGCTAGAGATTTTCCGCCCCCGGGCAGGGAGGATCGCTATGGCTACACCTTC.

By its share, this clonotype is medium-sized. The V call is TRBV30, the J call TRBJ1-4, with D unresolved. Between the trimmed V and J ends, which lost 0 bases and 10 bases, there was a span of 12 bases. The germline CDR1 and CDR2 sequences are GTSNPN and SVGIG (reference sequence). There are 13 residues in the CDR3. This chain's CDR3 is CAWSVEYRGKLFF. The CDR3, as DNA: TGTGCCTGGAGTGTAGAATACCGGGGAAAACTGTTTTTT.

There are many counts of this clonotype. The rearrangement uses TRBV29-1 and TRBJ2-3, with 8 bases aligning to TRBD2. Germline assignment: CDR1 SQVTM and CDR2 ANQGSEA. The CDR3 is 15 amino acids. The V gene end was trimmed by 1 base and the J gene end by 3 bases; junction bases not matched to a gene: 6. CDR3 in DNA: TGCAGCGTTGAAGGGGCGGGGGGCGGGACAGATACGCAGTATTTT. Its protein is CSVEGAGGGTDTQYF.

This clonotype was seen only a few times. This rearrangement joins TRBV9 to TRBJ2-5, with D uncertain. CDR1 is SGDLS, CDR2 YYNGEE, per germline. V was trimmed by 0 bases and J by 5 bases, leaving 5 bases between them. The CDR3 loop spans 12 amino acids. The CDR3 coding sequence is TGTGCCAGCAGCGTAGCTGGGGAGACCCAGTACTTC. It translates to CASSVAGETQYF. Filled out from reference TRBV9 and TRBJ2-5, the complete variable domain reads DSGVTQTPKHLITATGQRVTLRCSPRSGDLSVYWYQQSLDQGLQFLIQYYNGEERAKGNILERFSAQQFPDLHSELNLSSLELGDSALYFCASSVAGETQYFGPGTRLLVL.